The 28 T cell receptor beta chains listed next were all sequenced from one sample in a study of shared clonotypes between healthy human individuals. Measured with immunoSEQ multiplex PCR; TCRdb has only the in-frame clones, and not every one. The table records about 820,000 clones, 90% to 95% of them present only once. Cells designated naive CD8 were CD45RO-negative and were positively selected for CCR7, with terminally differentiated effector memory CD45RA+ cells excluded. Sequencing was carried out using naive CD8+ T cells sorted from blood. These receptors all come from a man younger than 45 in good health.

Here the CDR3 DNA reads TGTGCCAGCTCACGCCAGGGACTAGCGGGTGACAATGAGCAGTTCTTC. Its protein product is CASSRQGLAGDNEQFF. The rearrangement joins TRBV18 to TRBJ2-1; 12 bases match TRBD2. V was pared by 4 bases and J by 5 bases, with 6 bases of the junction left unmatched. Per the germline V gene, CDR1 is KGHSH and CDR2 is LQKENI. The CDR3 runs 16 residues.

A single count supports this clone. The J gene is TRBJ1-4, the V gene TRBV27; D is uncertain. The CDR3 runs to 15 residues. Germline V gene lookup returns CDR1 MNHEY and CDR2 SMNVEV (reference sequence). With 3 bases removed from V and 5 bases from J, the gap between germline ends came to 13 bases. The CDR3 is CASSLWAVENEKLFF. The CDR3 nucleotides read TGTGCCAGCAGTTTGTGGGCGGTGGAGAATGAAAAACTGTTTTTT. Together with reference TRBV27 and TRBJ1-4, the CDR3 gives the full variable domain: EAQVTQNPRYLITVTGKKLTVTCSQNMNHEYMSWYRQDPGLGLRQIYYSMNVEVTDKGDVPEGYKVSRKEKRNFPLILESPSPNQTSLYFCASSLWAVENEKLFFGSGTQLSVL.

This clone was seen a single time. The rearrangement joins TRBV28 to TRBJ1-1; TRBD1 might be the D (5 bases). V was cut by 7 bases and J by 11 bases, with 26 bases left in between. Germline-derived CDR1 and CDR2 are MDHEN and SYDVKM. The CDR3 extends over 15 amino acids. CDR3 amino acids: CASKGIFAGTVLAFF. CDR3 sequence (DNA): TGTGCCAGCAAAGGCATCTTTGCCGGGACCGTATTGGCTTTCTTT.

The chain links TRBV27 to TRBJ2-7; TRBD2 matches 9 bases. V was pared by 4 bases and J by 6 bases, with 7 bases of the junction left unmatched. This CDR3 spans 14 amino acids. Germline assignment: CDR1 MNHEY and CDR2 SMNVEV (reference sequence). The CDR3 sequence is CASSSASGIREQYF. The CDR3 nucleotides read TGTGCCAGCAGTTCGGCTAGCGGGATTCGCGAGCAGTACTTC.

The V gene is TRBV25-1, the J gene TRBJ2-2, with D hard to call. Germline-derived CDR1 and CDR2 are MGHDK and SYGVNS. V was cut by 7 bases and J by 1 base, with 22 bases left in between. The CDR3 has 18 residues. The DNA for the CDR3 is TGTGCCAGCACCAACCACCTAGGGCTACCAGAGAACACCGGGGAGCTGTTTTTT. Translating it yields CASTNHLGLPENTGELFF.

The V call is TRBV5-6, the J call TRBJ2-7; D not resolved. V lost 0 bases and J 0 bases, leaving 7 bases between the germline ends. Germline V gene data show CDR1 as SGHDT and CDR2 as YYEEEE. This CDR3 spans 14 amino acids. The CDR3 reads CASSLAASSYEQYF. CDR3 DNA sequence: TGTGCCAGCAGCTTGGCCGCTAGCTCCTACGAGCAGTACTTC.

The chain uses TRBV15 and TRBJ2-7; no clear D. This CDR3 comprises 12 residues. In germline, CDR1 is LNHNV, CDR2 YYDKDF (reference sequence). Trimming removed 3 bases from V and 2 bases from J, with 5 bases in between. The CDR3 DNA is TGTGCCACCAGCAGCGGACCCTACGAGCAGTACTTC. Its translation: CATSSGPYEQYF. Filled out from reference TRBV15 and TRBJ2-7, the complete variable domain reads DAMVIQNPRYQVTQFGKPVTLSCSQTLNHNVMYWYQQKSSQAPKLLFHYYDKDFNNEADTPDNFQSRRPNTSFCFLDIRSPGLGDTAMYLCATSSGPYEQYFGPGTRLTVT.

This chain joins TRBV5-1 and TRBJ2-5, with D hard to call. Germline loops: CDR1 SGHRS, CDR2 YFSETQ. The V end lost 4 bases, the J end lost 0 bases, and 10 bases lay between the germline ends. This CDR3 has 14 amino acids. CDR3 in amino acids: CASSQGRDQETQYF. The CDR3 DNA sequence: TGCGCCAGCAGCCAAGGACGAGACCAAGAGACCCAGTACTTC.

This chain uses TRBV6-5 with TRBJ1-2; TRBD1 agrees at 7 bases. V shed 5 bases and J 10 bases; nucleotides not matched to a gene: 7. Germline values: CDR1 MNHEY, CDR2 SVGAGI. This CDR3 region has 12 residues. The CDR3 DNA reads TGTGCCAGCAGTAATGACAGGGTTGACTACACCTTC. Translation gives CASSNDRVDYTF.

CDR3 residues: CASSESRRGVNIQYF. CDR3 nucleotide sequence: TGCGCCAGCAGTGAGTCCCGGAGAGGGGTCAACATTCAGTACTTC. V usage is TRBV10-1 and J usage is TRBJ2-4; the D call may be TRBD1 or TRBD2 (5 bases each). The CDR3 totals 15 residues. CDR1 WNHNN and CDR2 SYGVQD come from the germline V gene (reference sequence). Trimming took off 0 bases at V and 7 bases at J, with 13 bases between the two ends.

J is TRBJ1-1 and V is TRBV30, with a tentative D call TRBD1 (5 bases). The germline V gene encodes CDR1 GTSNPN and CDR2 SVGIG (reference sequence). The CDR3 contains 13 residues. The V end was cut by 5 bases, the J end by 6 bases, with 16 bases between. The CDR3 reads CAWGGLSPAEAFF. The CDR3 DNA reads as TGTGCCTGGGGGGGACTCTCACCCGCTGAAGCTTTCTTT.

The count of this clone is one. The chain links TRBV7-2 to TRBJ2-1; 8 bases are a match to TRBD1. This CDR3 spans 14 amino acids. With V trimmed by 1 base and J by 7 bases, 3 bases remained unmatched. CDR1 is SGHTA, CDR2 FQGNSA, per germline. CDR3 sequence: CASSLGTGLNEQFF. CDR3 in DNA: TGTGCCAGCAGCTTAGGGACAGGGTTAAATGAGCAGTTCTTC.

This clone showed up just once. The genes are TRBV11-2 and TRBJ1-2; D is unclear. The CDR3 sequence is 15 residues long. Trimming shortened V by 5 bases and J by 4 bases, and 17 bases separated the two germline ends. Germline V gene sequence: CDR1 SGHAT, CDR2 FQNNGV. The CDR3 DNA reads as TGTGCCAGCAGCCAGGAGGCAGGCCCTTCCTATGGCTACACCTTC. The encoded protein is CASSQEAGPSYGYTF.

V usage is TRBV19 and J usage is TRBJ1-1; D is unclear. V was clipped by 5 bases and J by 4 bases, with 11 bases between them. The CDR3 contains 13 residues. Germline V gene sequence: CDR1 LNHDA, CDR2 SQIVND (reference sequence). In DNA, the CDR3 is TGTGCCAGTAGTCGCGGTCTTGCCACTGAAGCTTTCTTT. Translated, it gives CASSRGLATEAFF.

V gene TRBV29-1 combines with J gene TRBJ2-7, with 12 bases identical to TRBD2. The CDR3 covers 13 residues. Per germline, CDR1 SQVTM and CDR2 ANQGSEA. V lost 7 bases and J lost 6; bases outside the gene matches: 7. The CDR3 protein is CSALGLAGFEQYF. In DNA form, the CDR3 reads TGCAGCGCGCTAGGACTAGCGGGATTCGAGCAGTACTTC.

The CDR3 here is CASSPRSGRTQYF. In DNA, the CDR3 is TGTGCCAGCAGCCCCCGAAGTGGTCGGACCCAGTACTTC. The chain is built from TRBV27 and TRBJ2-5; no clear D gene. Trimming pared 6 bases from V and 7 bases from J, leaving 15 bases between. This CDR3 has 13 residues. Per germline, CDR1 MNHEY and CDR2 SMNVEV (reference sequence).

The chain has TRBV7-2 and TRBJ2-5, with D possibly matching TRBD1 (5 bases). The CDR3 is 14 residues long. Germline V gene lookup returns CDR1 SGHTA and CDR2 FQGNSA. V was shortened by 1 base and J by 1 base, with 7 bases between the two germline ends. CDR3 coding DNA: TGTGCCAGCAGCTTAGTGACAGTCCAAGAGACCCAGTACTTC. Protein sequence: CASSLVTVQETQYF.

The chain employs TRBV7-6 and TRBJ2-1; no reliable D call. Germline V gene sequence: CDR1 SGHVS, CDR2 FNYEAQ. This CDR3 region has 14 residues. The V and J ends lost 2 bases and 5 bases respectively, with 10 bases between them. The CDR3 loop reads CASSLTLPHNEQFF. The CDR3 coding sequence is TGTGCCAGCAGCTTAACACTCCCACACAATGAGCAGTTCTTC.

The chain carries TRBV11-1 and TRBJ2-1, with a weak D call TRBD1 (7 bases). Germline loops: CDR1 SGHAT, CDR2 FQDESV (reference sequence). Trimming pared 2 bases from V and 0 bases from J, leaving 14 bases between. The CDR3 consists of 17 residues. CDR3 nucleotide sequence: TGTGCCAGCAGCTTACAGGCAGGGGGGATCTCCTACAATGAGCAGTTCTTC. This gives the protein CASSLQAGGISYNEQFF.

The J gene is TRBJ2-1, the V gene TRBV7-9; the D is unclear. Germline V gene data show CDR1 as SEHNR and CDR2 as FQNEAQ (reference sequence). The CDR3 consists of 13 residues. Trimming removed 1 base from V and 6 bases from J, with 7 bases in between. CDR3 sequence (DNA): TGTGCCAGCAGCTTAGGATGGGGCAATGAGCAGTTCTTC. Protein: CASSLGWGNEQFF.

The chain couples TRBV13 to TRBJ1-2; TRBD1 might be the D (6 bases). This CDR3 contains 13 residues. Trimming removed 5 bases at V and 2 bases at J, with 9 bases between. Germline CDR1 and CDR2: PRHDT and FYEKMQ (reference sequence). The CDR3 DNA sequence: TGTGCCAGCAGCCTTGGACAGAACTATGGCTACACCTTC. As protein: CASSLGQNYGYTF.

J is TRBJ2-1 and V is TRBV14; 9 bases are a match to TRBD2. Germline V gives CDR1 SGHDN, CDR2 FVKESK. The CDR3 consists of 14 residues. The ends lost 7 bases at V and 9 bases at J; junction bases unmatched: 10. For the CDR3, the DNA is TGTGCCAGCAACGTAGCGGGAGTTTCTAGTGAGCAGTTCTTC. It yields the protein CASNVAGVSSEQFF.

V usage is TRBV27 and J usage is TRBJ2-1, with 8 bases lining up with TRBD2. The CDR3 is made up of 15 amino acids. Trimming removed 4 bases from V and 0 bases from J; junction bases left unmatched: 2. In germline, CDR1 is MNHEY, CDR2 SMNVEV (reference sequence). This chain's CDR3 is CASSSGTSSYNEQFF. CDR3 sequence (DNA): TGTGCCAGCAGTTCCGGGACTAGCTCCTACAATGAGCAGTTCTTC.

This clone was detected only once. The rearrangement joins TRBV15 to TRBJ1-1; D is undetermined. The CDR3 length is 16 residues. V lost 0 bases and J 3 bases, leaving 14 bases between the germline ends. In germline, CDR1 is LNHNV, CDR2 YYDKDF (reference sequence). The CDR3 DNA sequence: TGTGCCACCAGCAGAGAAATGGCGATGGATTACACTGAAGCTTTCTTT. As protein: CATSREMAMDYTEAFF.

The DNA for the CDR3 is TGTGCCAGCAGCGCCTCCGCGACTAGCGGGAGAAAAGACGAGCAGTACTTC. Protein: CASSASATSGRKDEQYF. V usage is TRBV9 and J usage is TRBJ2-7; TRBD2 matches at 12 bases. CDR3 size: 17 residues. V shed 3 bases, J shed 5 bases, and the junction held 12 bases outside the gene matches. CDR1 SGDLS and CDR2 YYNGEE come from the germline V gene.

This rearrangement joins TRBV5-4 to TRBJ2-3, with D possibly matching TRBD1 (6 bases). The germline gives CDR1 SGHNT, CDR2 YYREEE (reference sequence). V was clipped by 0 bases and J by 0 bases, with 17 bases between them. CDR3 length equals 18 residues. This chain's CDR3 is CASSLGAWTVSSTDTQYF. The CDR3, as DNA: TGTGCCAGCAGCTTGGGGGCGTGGACAGTTTCTAGCACAGATACGCAGTATTTT.

The V gene is TRBV4-1, the J gene TRBJ2-1, with no clear D. CDR1 and CDR2 (germline): MGHRA, YSYEKL. V shed 5 bases and J shed 8 bases, with 13 bases lying between them. This CDR3 has 13 amino acids. CDR3 coding DNA: TGCGCCAGCAGCACGATGGCAGTCGATGAGCAGTTCTTC. Residues: CASSTMAVDEQFF.

V gene TRBV29-1 combines with J gene TRBJ1-2; D remains ambiguous. Trimming shortened V by 0 bases and J by 3 bases, and 14 bases separated the two germline ends. CDR1 and CDR2 from the germline V gene are SQVTM and ANQGSEA. The CDR3 runs to 15 residues. The chain's CDR3 is CSVEDRKALHYGYTF. CDR3 DNA: TGCAGCGTTGAAGATAGAAAAGCCCTGCACTATGGCTACACCTTC.